These 8 T cell receptor beta chains share one sample of origin, sequenced in a study of T cell repertoires in aging, cancer and after chemotherapy. A mixed TRB-A/B primer pool amplified rearranged TRB by multiplex touch-down PCR. Each CDR3 protein is one row after TCRdb ran MiXCR on the multiplex PCR reads. Of about 8,400 distinct CDR3 sequences listed, under 35% are singletons. Amplification of TCR beta used genomic DNA extracted from peripheral blood. Material: blood. These receptors were collected from a human donor in good health.

Comments on this clonotype: This sequence may be a read error, since a much larger clone differs from it by one base. J is TRBJ2-2 and V is TRBV6-5; no reliable D call. This CDR3 comprises 11 residues. Germline-derived CDR1 and CDR2 are MNHEY and SVGAGI. Trimming stripped 11 bases from V and 7 bases from J, with 11 bases between. The CDR3 reads CAGTLYGELFF. DNA of the CDR3: TGTGCCGGAACCTTGTACGGGGAGCTGTTTTTT.

J is TRBJ1-2 and V is TRBV6-1; D is perhaps TRBD1 (5 bases). V lost 3 bases and J lost 4, with 15 bases in between. The CDR3 covers 15 residues. The germline V gene has CDR1 MNHNS and CDR2 SASEGT. This CDR3 reads CASSEGTHWGYGYTF. The CDR3 nucleotides are TGTGCCAGCAGTGAGGGGACGCATTGGGGCTATGGCTACACCTTC.

In its sample, this clonotype is medium-sized. V and J are TRBV15 and TRBJ2-1; no clear D. In germline, CDR1 is LNHNV, CDR2 YYDKDF (reference sequence). CDR3 length: 12 amino acids. Trimming removed 6 bases at V and 7 bases at J, with 10 bases between. Here the CDR3 DNA reads TGTGCCACCAGTTGGGGATGGAATGAGCAGTTCTTC. Residues: CATSWGWNEQFF.

This clonotype came up a few times. The chain recombines TRBV27 with TRBJ2-5, with 9 bases identical to TRBD1. Losses at the gene ends were 4 bases for V and 5 bases for J; bases not matched to a gene: 8. Per germline, CDR1 MNHEY and CDR2 SMNVEV (reference sequence). The CDR3 runs to 15 residues. CDR3 region: CASSYTTGGAETQYF. The DNA for the CDR3 is TGTGCCAGCAGTTACACCACAGGGGGCGCTGAGACCCAGTACTTC.

In this sample, this clonotype turned up a few times. The chain links TRBV12-3 or TRBV12-4 to TRBJ1-3; D is uncertain. This CDR3 contains 12 residues. Trimming took 2 bases from V and 7 from J, leaving 6 bases between them. This CDR3 reads CASSLTDNTIYF. CDR3 in DNA: TGTGCCAGCAGTTTAACGGACAACACCATATATTTT.

Only a few counts were recorded for this clonotype. This rearrangement joins TRBV5-4 to TRBJ1-1, with D perhaps matching TRBD1 (6 bases). Germline CDR1 and CDR2: SGHNT and YYREEE (reference sequence). The CDR3 has 13 residues. V shed 4 bases and J shed 1 base, with 8 bases lying between them. The DNA of the CDR3 is TGTGCCAGCAGCCGGACAGAGAACACTGAAGCTTTCTTT. It encodes CASSRTENTEAFF.

This clonotype came up a few times. The chain couples TRBV5-6 to TRBJ1-1; D unresolved. The CDR3 has 14 amino acids. Trimming stripped 0 bases from V and 4 bases from J, with 10 bases between. From germline, CDR1 is SGHDT and CDR2 YYEEEE. The CDR3 here is CASSLAGRTTEAFF. CDR3 bases: TGTGCCAGCAGCTTGGCGGGCAGAACCACTGAAGCTTTCTTT.

This clonotype ranks as medium-sized (0.01 to 0.1%). The chain links TRBV6-5 to TRBJ2-5; 9 nucleotides align to TRBD1. The CDR3 totals 14 residues. The V and J ends lost 6 bases and 3 bases, in that order; junction bases with no gene match: 5. Germline CDR1 MNHEY, CDR2 SVGAGI. The CDR3 reads CASSNRGLEETQYF. CDR3 in DNA: TGTGCCAGCAGCAACAGGGGGCTAGAAGAGACCCAGTACTTC.